The next 30 T cell receptor beta chains were all read from a single sample in a study of blood T cell repertoires in COVID-19. Sequenced by immunoSEQ multiplex PCR; TCRdb stores in-frame clones only, minus some. The sample contains about 200,000 clones, 86% of which appear only once. Material for sequencing was peripheral blood. Every receptor here comes from a woman aged 70-85 years with acute or convalescent COVID-19.

The CDR3 DNA reads as TGTGCCTCGGGGGGCGCTTATCCCGCTTTCTTT. Its translation is CASGGAYPAFF. This rearrangement joins TRBV19 to TRBJ1-1, with TRBD1 as a possible D gene (6 bases). CDR3 length: 11 residues. CDR1 LNHDA and CDR2 SQIVND come from the germline V gene (reference sequence). Trimming removed 11 bases at V and 11 bases at J, with 18 bases between.

The chain combines TRBV18 with TRBJ1-4; D perhaps matches TRBD1 (5 bases). The CDR3 has 15 residues. Germline CDR1 KGHSH, CDR2 LQKENI. V was shortened by 5 bases and J by 5 bases, with 15 bases between the two germline ends. The CDR3 DNA reads TGTGCCAGCTCATCAGACAGACTTCAAAATGAAAAACTGTTTTTT. It translates to CASSSDRLQNEKLFF.

This chain uses TRBV6-5 with TRBJ2-4; D gene unclear. CDR1 and CDR2 from the germline V gene are MNHEY and SVGAGI. This CDR3 comprises 11 residues. The V and J ends lost 9 bases and 6 bases respectively, with 9 bases between them. In nucleotides, the CDR3 is TGTGCCAGTCACAATCTAAACATTCAGTACTTC. It encodes CASHNLNIQYF.

The V gene is TRBV19, the J gene TRBJ2-1, with 12 nucleotides matching TRBD1. J lost 9 bases, V lost 7 bases, and 7 bases had no gene match. The CDR3 runs to 14 residues. CDR1 is LNHDA and CDR2 is SQIVND in the germline V gene (reference sequence). The CDR3 loop reads CASMRGQGAFEQFF. The CDR3 region has the DNA TGTGCCAGTATGAGGGGACAGGGGGCGTTTGAGCAGTTCTTC. Complete variable domain (other parts from reference TRBV19 and TRBJ2-1): DGGITQSPKYLFRKEGQNVTLSCEQNLNHDAMYWYRQDPGQGLRLIYYSQIVNDFQKGDIAEGYSVSREKKESFPLTVTSAQKNPTAFYLCASMRGQGAFEQFFGPGTRLTVL.

The J gene is TRBJ1-1, the V gene TRBV28; TRBD1 matches at 9 bases. Germline-derived CDR1 and CDR2 are MDHEN and SYDVKM. Trimming cost V 4 bases and J 5 bases; bases outside gene matches: 2. The CDR3 totals 13 residues. DNA of the CDR3: TGTGCCAGCAGTTCCGACAGGGGGACTGAAGCTTTCTTT. Its protein is CASSSDRGTEAFF. Full variable domain (rest looked up from reference TRBV28 and TRBJ1-1): DVKVTQSSRYLVKRTGEKVFLECVQDMDHENMFWYRQDPGLGLRLIYFSYDVKMKEKGDIPEGYSVSREKKERFSLILESASTNQTSMYLCASSSDRGTEAFFGQGTRLTVV.

This clone has only a few counts. This chain joins TRBV5-1 and TRBJ2-2; 7 bases are a match to TRBD1. This CDR3 spans 15 amino acids. Germline V gives CDR1 SGHRS, CDR2 YFSETQ. The ends lost 4 bases at V and 5 bases at J; junction bases unmatched: 8. The CDR3 bases are TGCGCCAGCAGCCCTCGACAGGGCTTGACCGGGGAGCTGTTTTTT. Its protein product is CASSPRQGLTGELFF.

The rearrangement joins TRBV4-1 to TRBJ1-1; D perhaps matches TRBD1 (5 bases). V shed 0 bases and J shed 1 base, with 18 bases lying between them. The germline gives CDR1 MGHRA, CDR2 YSYEKL. The CDR3 is 18 residues long. In DNA form, the CDR3 reads TGCGCCAGCAGCCAAGAAGGTACCAGGGACTCGGGGAACACTGAAGCTTTCTTT. Translating gives CASSQEGTRDSGNTEAFF.

The table lists this clone with a count of one. The V and J genes are TRBV28 and TRBJ2-7; D may be TRBD1 (5 bases). The length of the CDR3 is 14 residues. The V gene lost 6 bases and the J gene lost 0 bases, with 12 bases spanning the gap. Germline V CDR1 and CDR2: MDHEN, SYDVKM. CDR3: CASSSTDSSYEQYF. CDR3 DNA sequence: TGTGCCAGCAGCTCTACCGACAGCTCCTACGAGCAGTACTTC.

This clone was recorded a few times. The rearrangement links TRBV29-1 to TRBJ2-2; tentative D call: TRBD2 (5 bases). The CDR3 totals 13 residues. Between the trimmed V and J ends, which lost 6 bases and 6 bases, there was a span of 14 bases. Germline V gene lookup returns CDR1 SQVTM and CDR2 ANQGSEA. CDR3 in amino acids: CSVQTWGAGELFF. CDR3 DNA sequence: TGCAGCGTCCAAACGTGGGGAGCCGGGGAGCTGTTTTTT.

The rearrangement joins TRBV5-4 to TRBJ2-6; D is unclear. Germline V lookup: CDR1 SGHNT, CDR2 YYREEE (reference sequence). This CDR3 comprises 16 residues. V was clipped by 4 bases and J by 0 bases, with 11 bases between them. The CDR3 loop reads CASSALRISGANVLTF. Written as DNA, the CDR3 is TGTGCCAGCAGCGCCCTCAGGATCTCTGGGGCCAACGTCCTGACTTTC.

This chain connects TRBV19 to TRBJ2-7, with 11 bases aligning to TRBD2. V lost 5 bases, J lost 1 base, and 4 bases stayed unmatched. CDR3 size: 15 residues. Looked up from germline, CDR1 is LNHDA and CDR2 is SQIVND (reference sequence). CDR3 coding DNA: TGTGCCAGTAGTCCCAGACTAGCGGGGTCCTACGAGCAGTACTTC. Its translation: CASSPRLAGSYEQYF.

The V and J genes are TRBV5-1 and TRBJ2-1, with D perhaps matching TRBD1 (5 bases). The V end was cut by 0 bases, the J end by 4 bases, with 8 bases between. The germline V gene has CDR1 SGHRS and CDR2 YFSETQ. The CDR3 is made up of 14 amino acids. CDR3 sequence reads: CASSLATAYNEQFF. The CDR3 DNA follows: TGCGCCAGCAGCTTGGCGACAGCTTACAATGAGCAGTTCTTC. The variable domain in full, with the rest retrieved from reference TRBV5-1 and TRBJ2-1, is KAGVTQTPRYLIKTRGQQVTLSCSPISGHRSVSWYQQTPGQGLQFLFEYFSETQRNKGNFPGRFSGRQFSNSRSEMNVSTLELGDSALYLCASSLATAYNEQFFGPGTRLTVL.

This chain links TRBV2 with TRBJ2-3; possible D gene TRBD1, 6 bases. Germline V CDR1 and CDR2: SNHLY, FYNNEI. CDR3 length equals 15 residues. V was trimmed by 6 bases and J by 0 bases, leaving 13 bases between them. The chain's CDR3 is CASREQGPSTDTQYF. DNA of the CDR3: TGTGCCAGCAGGGAACAGGGCCCTAGCACAGATACGCAGTATTTT.

In nucleotides, the CDR3 is TGTGCCAGTAGTATCGACAGGGGGCGCGGGCAGCCCCAGCATTTT. This codes for CASSIDRGRGQPQHF. The chain links TRBV19 to TRBJ1-5; 10 bases agree with TRBD1. V lost 3 bases, J lost 7 bases, and 6 bases stayed unmatched. Germline V gene lookup returns CDR1 LNHDA and CDR2 SQIVND (reference sequence). This CDR3 region has 15 residues.

The genes are TRBV19 and TRBJ2-2, with 9 bases fitting TRBD2. The CDR3 totals 15 residues. Germline values: CDR1 LNHDA, CDR2 SQIVND (reference sequence). V lost 3 bases to trimming and J lost 5 bases; unmatched junction nucleotides: 4. In nucleotides, the CDR3 is TGTGCCAGTAGTATTCGCGGGGGGGCGACCGGGGAGCTGTTTTTT. It codes for CASSIRGGATGELFF.

This chain uses TRBV16 with TRBJ2-6; the D is unclear. The CDR3 is made up of 16 amino acids. Germline V CDR1 and CDR2: KGHSY, FQNENV. V lost 0 bases and J lost 0, with 6 bases in between. The CDR3 nucleotides are TGTGCCAGCAGCCAATCGGCCACCTCTGGGGCCAACGTCCTGACTTTC. Translation gives CASSQSATSGANVLTF.

The chain employs TRBV7-3 and TRBJ2-3; 13 nucleotides line up with TRBD2. The CDR3 runs to 15 residues. CDR1 and CDR2 from the germline V gene are SGHTA and FQGTGA. With V trimmed by 5 bases and J by 4 bases, 3 bases remained unmatched. The CDR3: CASSPGLAGADTQYF. In nucleotides, the CDR3 is TGTGCCAGCAGCCCAGGACTAGCGGGAGCAGATACGCAGTATTTT. Looking up the rest from reference TRBV7-3 and TRBJ2-3 gives the full variable domain: GAGVSQTPSNKVTEKGKYVELRCDPISGHTALYWYRQSLGQGPEFLIYFQGTGAADDSGLPNDRFFAVRPEGSVSTLKIQRTERGDSAVYLCASSPGLAGADTQYFGPGTRLTVL.

The chain is built from TRBV2 and TRBJ1-2; 7 nucleotides line up with TRBD1. J gave up 2 bases and V 3 bases, and 6 bases lay outside the gene matches. The CDR3 runs 15 residues. Germline V CDR1 and CDR2: SNHLY, FYNNEI. In nucleotides, the CDR3 is TGTGCCAGCAGTGATACGGACAGGAGCAACTATGGCTACACCTTC. This codes for CASSDTDRSNYGYTF.

The chain joins TRBV29-1 to TRBJ1-1, with D perhaps TRBD1 (5 bases). Germline values: CDR1 SQVTM, CDR2 ANQGSEA. V was shortened by 8 bases and J by 4 bases, with 14 bases between the two germline ends. This CDR3 spans 12 amino acids. CDR3: CSTWVGGTEAFF. CDR3 DNA: TGCAGCACGTGGGTGGGGGGCACTGAAGCTTTCTTT.

CDR3 in DNA: TGTGCCACCAGTGATACCTCTAGGGGAGGGGATACGCAGTATTTT. Translating gives CATSDTSRGGDTQYF. The chain links TRBV24-1 to TRBJ2-3; 7 bases are shared with TRBD2. There are 15 residues in the CDR3. J lost 6 bases, V lost 3 bases, and 8 bases had no gene match. Per the germline V gene, CDR1 is KGHDR and CDR2 is SFDVKD.

V is TRBV9 and J is TRBJ2-5; 7 bases align to TRBD1. The CDR3 spans 17 residues. CDR1 and CDR2 (germline): SGDLS, YYNGEE. V shed 0 bases, J shed 5 bases, and the junction held 13 bases outside the gene matches. The CDR3 region has the DNA TGTGCCAGCAGCGTAGCGCCGACAGGGATCGAGGGCGAGACCCAGTACTTC. It codes for CASSVAPTGIEGETQYF.

This chain joins TRBV11-2 and TRBJ2-1; 11 bases agree with TRBD2. This CDR3 has 14 residues. V lost 5 bases, J lost 9 bases, and 6 bases stayed unmatched. Per germline, CDR1 SGHAT and CDR2 FQNNGV. CDR3: CASSLGTSGLEQFF. The CDR3 DNA is TGTGCCAGCAGCCTGGGGACTAGCGGTCTTGAGCAGTTCTTC.

The rearrangement joins TRBV19 to TRBJ1-6, with D perhaps matching TRBD1 (5 bases). Germline CDR1 is LNHDA and CDR2 is SQIVND (reference sequence). There are 13 residues in the CDR3. V lost 3 bases to trimming and J lost 10 bases, with 10 bases between them. This CDR3 reads CASSMDKSSPLHF. The CDR3, as DNA: TGTGCCAGTAGTATGGACAAGAGCTCACCCCTCCACTTT. Variable domain in full (rest from reference TRBV19 and TRBJ1-6): DGGITQSPKYLFRKEGQNVTLSCEQNLNHDAMYWYRQDPGQGLRLIYYSQIVNDFQKGDIAEGYSVSREKKESFPLTVTSAQKNPTAFYLCASSMDKSSPLHFGNGTRLTVT.

The chain employs TRBV28 and TRBJ1-5; 7 bases align to TRBD1. With V trimmed by 3 bases and J by 0 bases, 17 bases remained unmatched. The CDR3 runs to 20 residues. Germline V lookup: CDR1 MDHEN, CDR2 SYDVKM. The CDR3 sequence: CASSFPTGTDRLYSNQPQHF. The CDR3 region has the DNA TGTGCCAGCAGTTTCCCAACCGGGACAGACCGCCTATATAGCAATCAGCCCCAGCATTTT. Combining the CDR3 with reference TRBV28 and TRBJ1-5 gives the whole variable domain DVKVTQSSRYLVKRTGEKVFLECVQDMDHENMFWYRQDPGLGLRLIYFSYDVKMKEKGDIPEGYSVSREKKERFSLILESASTNQTSMYLCASSFPTGTDRLYSNQPQHFGDGTRLSIL.

The gene calls are TRBV2 and TRBJ2-1; weak D call: TRBD2 (5 bases). CDR3 size: 13 residues. Germline V CDR1 and CDR2: SNHLY, FYNNEI. The V and J ends lost 9 bases and 1 base respectively, with 10 bases between them. The CDR3: CARGSGSYNEQFF. CDR3 sequence (DNA): TGTGCCAGGGGGTCGGGGTCCTACAATGAGCAGTTCTTC.

The J gene is TRBJ1-2, the V gene TRBV10-2, with 9 positions matching TRBD1. Per the germline V gene, CDR1 is WSHSY and CDR2 is SAAADI. CDR3 size: 13 residues. Trimming at V came to 6 bases and at J to 7 bases, leaving 6 bases not matched to a gene. CDR3 amino acids: CASRSTGGVGYTF. The DNA of the CDR3 is TGCGCCAGCAGAAGCACAGGGGGCGTTGGCTACACCTTC.

This clone appeared a single time. This chain joins TRBV29-1 and TRBJ2-5; D might be TRBD1 (5 bases). The V end was cut by 6 bases, the J end by 4 bases, with 15 bases between. CDR1 and CDR2 from the germline V gene are SQVTM and ANQGSEA. The CDR3 consists of 13 residues. The CDR3 spells CSVAPRQSETQYF. CDR3 DNA: TGCAGCGTCGCTCCTCGACAGTCAGAGACCCAGTACTTC.

The count of this clone is one. At the DNA level, this CDR3 is encoded by other sequences in the same sample as well. The rearrangement links TRBV7-2 to TRBJ1-1; 8 bases line up with TRBD1. The CDR3 sequence is 14 residues long. Trimming removed 5 bases from V and 0 bases from J; junction bases left unmatched: 2. CDR1 and CDR2 from the germline V gene are SGHTA and FQGNSA. The CDR3 nucleotides are TGTGCCAGCAGCCCGGGACAGGTGAACACTGAAGCTTTCTTT. This sequence encodes CASSPGQVNTEAFF.

The chain has TRBV7-2 and TRBJ1-1; D gene uncertain. This CDR3 region has 13 residues. CDR1 SGHTA and CDR2 FQGNSA come from the germline V gene. Between the trimmed V and J ends, which lost 2 bases and 8 bases, there was a span of 12 bases. This CDR3 is CASSLQPGLEAFF. The CDR3 DNA reads TGTGCCAGCAGCTTACAACCGGGTCTCGAAGCTTTCTTT.

The chain employs TRBV29-1 and TRBJ1-1; TRBD1 agrees at 7 bases. J lost 8 bases, V lost 1 base, and 4 bases had no gene match. The CDR3 consists of 12 residues. The germline CDR1 and CDR2 sequences are SQVTM and ANQGSEA. The chain's CDR3 is CSVEVYRGEAFF. The CDR3, as DNA: TGCAGCGTTGAAGTCTACAGGGGAGAAGCTTTCTTT.